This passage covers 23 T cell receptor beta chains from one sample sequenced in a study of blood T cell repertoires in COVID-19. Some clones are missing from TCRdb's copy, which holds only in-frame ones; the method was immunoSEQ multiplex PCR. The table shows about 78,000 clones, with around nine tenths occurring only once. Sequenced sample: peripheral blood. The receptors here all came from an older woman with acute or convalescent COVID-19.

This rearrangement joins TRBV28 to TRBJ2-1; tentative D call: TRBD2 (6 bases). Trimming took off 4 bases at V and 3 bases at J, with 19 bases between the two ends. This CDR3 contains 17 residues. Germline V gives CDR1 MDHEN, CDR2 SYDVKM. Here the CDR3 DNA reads TGTGCCAGCAGTTCCCGGAGGGGAGCGGAGGTCTACAATGAGCAGTTCTTC. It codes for CASSSRRGAEVYNEQFF. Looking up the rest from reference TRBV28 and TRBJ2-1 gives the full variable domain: DVKVTQSSRYLVKRTGEKVFLECVQDMDHENMFWYRQDPGLGLRLIYFSYDVKMKEKGDIPEGYSVSREKKERFSLILESASTNQTSMYLCASSSRRGAEVYNEQFFGPGTRLTVL.

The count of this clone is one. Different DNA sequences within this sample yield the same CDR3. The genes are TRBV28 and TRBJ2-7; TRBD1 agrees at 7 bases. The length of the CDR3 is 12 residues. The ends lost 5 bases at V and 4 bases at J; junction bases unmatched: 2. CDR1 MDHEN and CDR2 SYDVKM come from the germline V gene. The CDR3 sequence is CASSRQGYEQYF. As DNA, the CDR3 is TGTGCCAGCAGTAGACAGGGATACGAGCAGTACTTC. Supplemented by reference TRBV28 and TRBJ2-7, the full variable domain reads DVKVTQSSRYLVKRTGEKVFLECVQDMDHENMFWYRQDPGLGLRLIYFSYDVKMKEKGDIPEGYSVSREKKERFSLILESASTNQTSMYLCASSRQGYEQYFGPGTRLTVT.

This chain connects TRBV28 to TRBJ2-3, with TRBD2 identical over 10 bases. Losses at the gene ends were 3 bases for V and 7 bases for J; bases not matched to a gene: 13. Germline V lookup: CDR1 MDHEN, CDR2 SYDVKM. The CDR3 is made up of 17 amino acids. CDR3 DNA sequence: TGTGCCAGCAGTTTCGCTAGCGGGGGACCAACCGGGTATACGCAGTATTTT. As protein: CASSFASGGPTGYTQYF.

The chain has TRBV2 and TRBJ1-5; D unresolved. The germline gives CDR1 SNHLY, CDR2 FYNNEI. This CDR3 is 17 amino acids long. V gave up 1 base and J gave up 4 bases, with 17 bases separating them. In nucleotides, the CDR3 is TGTGCCAGCAGTGAAGAACTTTTCCTAGCAAAGAATCAGCCCCAGCATTTT. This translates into CASSEELFLAKNQPQHF.

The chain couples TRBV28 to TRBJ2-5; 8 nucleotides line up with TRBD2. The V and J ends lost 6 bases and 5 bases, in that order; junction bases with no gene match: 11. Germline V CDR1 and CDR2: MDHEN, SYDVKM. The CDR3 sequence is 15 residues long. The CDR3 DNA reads TGTGCCAGCAGACCCGGGGGGGGGCGGGGGGAGACCCAGTACTTC. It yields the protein CASRPGGGRGETQYF.

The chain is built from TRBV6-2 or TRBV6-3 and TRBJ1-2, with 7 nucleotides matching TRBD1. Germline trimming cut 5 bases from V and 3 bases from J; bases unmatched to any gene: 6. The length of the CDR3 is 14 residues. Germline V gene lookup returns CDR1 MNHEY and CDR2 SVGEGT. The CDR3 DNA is TGTGCCAGCAGTCAACAGGGGTTCGACTATGGCTACACCTTC. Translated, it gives CASSQQGFDYGYTF.

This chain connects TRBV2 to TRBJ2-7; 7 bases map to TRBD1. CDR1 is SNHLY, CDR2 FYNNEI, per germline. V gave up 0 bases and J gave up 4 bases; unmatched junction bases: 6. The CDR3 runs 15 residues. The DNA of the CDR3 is TGTGCCAGCAGTGAAGCGGGGGCAGGGGGTTACGAGCAGTACTTC. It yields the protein CASSEAGAGGYEQYF.

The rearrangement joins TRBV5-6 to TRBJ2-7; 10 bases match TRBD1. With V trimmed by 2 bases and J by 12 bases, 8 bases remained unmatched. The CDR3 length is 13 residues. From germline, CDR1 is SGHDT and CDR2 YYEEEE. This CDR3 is CASSFGTGVVPYF. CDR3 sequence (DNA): TGTGCCAGCAGCTTTGGGACAGGGGTTGTCCCGTACTTC. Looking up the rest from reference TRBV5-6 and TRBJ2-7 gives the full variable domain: DAGVTQSPTHLIKTRGQQVTLRCSPKSGHDTVSWYQQALGQGPQFIFQYYEEEERQRGNFPDRFSGHQFPNYSSELNVNALLLGDSALYLCASSFGTGVVPYFGPGTRLTVT.

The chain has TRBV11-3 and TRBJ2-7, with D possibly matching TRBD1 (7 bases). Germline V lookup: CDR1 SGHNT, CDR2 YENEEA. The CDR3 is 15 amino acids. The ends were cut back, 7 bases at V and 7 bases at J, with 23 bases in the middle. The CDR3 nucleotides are TGTGCCAGCACCACAAAAGACAGGGAGGATAGGGAGCAGTACTTC. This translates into CASTTKDREDREQYF. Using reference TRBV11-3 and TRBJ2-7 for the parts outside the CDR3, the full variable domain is EAGVVQSPRYKIIEKKQPVAFWCNPISGHNTLYWYLQNLGQGPELLIRYENEEAVDDSQLPKDRFSAERLKGVDSTLKIQPAELGDSAVYLCASTTKDREDREQYFGPGTRLTVT.

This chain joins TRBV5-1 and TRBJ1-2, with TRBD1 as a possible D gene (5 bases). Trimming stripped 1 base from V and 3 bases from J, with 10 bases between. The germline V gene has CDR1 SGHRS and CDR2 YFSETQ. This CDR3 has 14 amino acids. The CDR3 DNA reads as TGCGCCAGCAGCTTGCAGGGATTGGACTATGGCTACACCTTC. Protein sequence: CASSLQGLDYGYTF.

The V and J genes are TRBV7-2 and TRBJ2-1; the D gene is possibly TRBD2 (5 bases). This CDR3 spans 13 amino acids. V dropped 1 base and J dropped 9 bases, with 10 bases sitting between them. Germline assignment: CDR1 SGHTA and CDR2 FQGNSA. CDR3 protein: CASSLGYRGEQFF. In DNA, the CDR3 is TGTGCCAGCAGCTTAGGGTACCGGGGTGAGCAGTTCTTC.

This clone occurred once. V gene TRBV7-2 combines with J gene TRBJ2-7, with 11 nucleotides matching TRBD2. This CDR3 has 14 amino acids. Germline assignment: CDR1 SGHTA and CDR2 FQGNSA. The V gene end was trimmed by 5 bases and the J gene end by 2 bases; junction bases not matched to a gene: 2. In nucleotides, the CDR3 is TGTGCCAGCAGCGCACTAGCGGGGGCCTACGAGCAGTACTTC. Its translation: CASSALAGAYEQYF.

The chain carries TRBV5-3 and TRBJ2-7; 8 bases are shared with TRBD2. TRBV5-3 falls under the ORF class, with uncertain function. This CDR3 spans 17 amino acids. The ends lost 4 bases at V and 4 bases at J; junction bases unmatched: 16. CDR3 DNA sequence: TGTGCCAGAAGCGGGCCGAAATCAGGACTAGCAGGGTACGAGCAGTACTTC. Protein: CARSGPKSGLAGYEQYF.

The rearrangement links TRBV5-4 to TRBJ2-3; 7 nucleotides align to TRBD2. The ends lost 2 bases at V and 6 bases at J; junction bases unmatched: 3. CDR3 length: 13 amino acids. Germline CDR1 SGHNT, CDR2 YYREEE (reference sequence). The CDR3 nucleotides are TGTGCCAGCAGCTTACGGGGGGAGGATACGCAGTATTTT. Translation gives CASSLRGEDTQYF.

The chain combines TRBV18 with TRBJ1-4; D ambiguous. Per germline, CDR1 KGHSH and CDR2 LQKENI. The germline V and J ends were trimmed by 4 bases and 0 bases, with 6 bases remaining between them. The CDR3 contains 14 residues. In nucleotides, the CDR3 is TGTGCCAGCTCACTTGAGGCAACTAATGAAAAACTGTTTTTT. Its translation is CASSLEATNEKLFF.

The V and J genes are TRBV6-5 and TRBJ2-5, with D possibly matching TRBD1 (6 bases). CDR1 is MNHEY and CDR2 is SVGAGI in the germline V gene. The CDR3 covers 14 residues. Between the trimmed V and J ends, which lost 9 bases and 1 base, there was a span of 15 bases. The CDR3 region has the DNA TGTGCCAGGGGCACAGTACAGGGCCAAGAGACCCAGTACTTC. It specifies CARGTVQGQETQYF.

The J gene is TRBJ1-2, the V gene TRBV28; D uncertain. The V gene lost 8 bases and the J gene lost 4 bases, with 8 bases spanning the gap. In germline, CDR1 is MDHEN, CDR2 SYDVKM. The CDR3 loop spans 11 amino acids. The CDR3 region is CASGVVYGYTF. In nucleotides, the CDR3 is TGTGCCAGCGGTGTAGTCTATGGCTACACCTTC.

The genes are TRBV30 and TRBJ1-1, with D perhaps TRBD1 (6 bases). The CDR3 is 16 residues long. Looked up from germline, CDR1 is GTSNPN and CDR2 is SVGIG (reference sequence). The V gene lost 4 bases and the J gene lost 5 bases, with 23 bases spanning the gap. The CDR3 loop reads CAWTRQVWGQWTEAFF. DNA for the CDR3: TGTGCCTGGACCCGTCAAGTTTGGGGGCAATGGACTGAAGCTTTCTTT.

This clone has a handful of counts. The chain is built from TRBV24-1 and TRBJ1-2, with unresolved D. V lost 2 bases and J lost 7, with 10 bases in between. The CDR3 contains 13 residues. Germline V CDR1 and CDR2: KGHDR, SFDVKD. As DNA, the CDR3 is TGTGCCACCAGTGATTGGGCAGCAAGTGGCTACACCTTC. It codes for CATSDWAASGYTF.

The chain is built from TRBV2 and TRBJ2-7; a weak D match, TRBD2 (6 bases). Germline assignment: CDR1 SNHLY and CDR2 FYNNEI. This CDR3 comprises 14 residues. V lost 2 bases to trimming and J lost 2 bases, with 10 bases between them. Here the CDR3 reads CASSELLATYEQYF. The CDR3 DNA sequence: TGTGCCAGCAGTGAACTACTAGCCACCTACGAGCAGTACTTC.

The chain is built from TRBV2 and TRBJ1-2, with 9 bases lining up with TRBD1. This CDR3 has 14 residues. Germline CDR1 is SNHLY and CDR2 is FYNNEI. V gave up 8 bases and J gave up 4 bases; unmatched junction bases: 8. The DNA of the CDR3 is TGTGCCAGCCGTCTGGGACAGGGCGTCTATGGCTACACCTTC. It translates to CASRLGQGVYGYTF.

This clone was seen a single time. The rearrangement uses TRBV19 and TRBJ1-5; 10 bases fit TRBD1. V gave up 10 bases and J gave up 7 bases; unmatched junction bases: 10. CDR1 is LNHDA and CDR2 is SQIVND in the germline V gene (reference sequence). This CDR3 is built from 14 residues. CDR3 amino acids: CATTSTGGSQPQHF. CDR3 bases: TGTGCCACTACGTCGACAGGGGGCAGCCAGCCCCAGCATTTT.

The CDR3 spells CASSEDRDGVGYTF. The CDR3 nucleotides read TGTGCCAGCAGTGAGGACAGGGACGGGGTTGGCTACACCTTC. V usage is TRBV6-1 and J usage is TRBJ1-2; the match to TRBD1 covers 8 bases. Germline-derived CDR1 and CDR2 are MNHNS and SASEGT. V lost 3 bases and J lost 7; bases outside the gene matches: 7. The CDR3 totals 14 residues.